This TCR beta chain derives from a study of metastatic and nonmetastatic thyroid tumors. Study-level information: Both malignant and benign thyroid patients supplied peripheral blood and tumor or nodule tissue samples, across which the repertoires of these patients were then compared.

Study observations and caveats: As reported, TCR beta diversity in blood and tumor was significantly higher in malignant thyroid tumors than in benign nodules.

Study processing details: In papillary thyroid cancer, a distant-metastasis classifier was built using CDR3 differences across clinicopathological groups. MiXCR was used by TCRdb to re-call the PCR reads. None of the V and J calls come from the authors' own analysis; TCRdb made them. The sample lists about 43,000 clones, roughly 3.1% occurring once. This clone was detected only a few times. The antigen is not known. The CDR3 end shows no conserved phenylalanine or tryptophan, and so a read error is likely. Not a single patient had been given any form of treatment at any point before undergoing thyroid surgery. Germline V gene sequence: CDR1 DFQATT, CDR2 SNEGSKA (reference sequence). The CDR3 is 11 residues long.

The sequence was collected from a female donor with papillary thyroid cancer or a benign thyroid nodule (not recorded which). Some clones in this sample may be carry-over from other donors' samples. The sample taken for sequencing was blood. V and J are TRBV20-1 and TRBJ1-1; 7 bases fit TRBD1. The CDR3 DNA sequence: TGCAGTGCAAACAGGGGCACTAAAGCTTTCCTT. Amino acid sequence: CSANRGTKAFL.